This entry concerns a single T cell receptor beta chain. Its matching antigen is unknown. Sequence data for DNA of cultured CD4+ T cells were generated by the Oncomine TCR Beta short-read assay. TCRdb processed the PCR reads anew with MiXCR; each CDR3 protein has one entry. This sample has 14,000 to 15,000 distinct CDR3 sequences; under 60% occur once, and the top ten carry 25% to 30%. This record belongs to a study of vaccination and CD4 T cells after COVID-19. Stated treatment: approximately nine-day PBMC culture with coronavirus spike peptide pools or control peptides (ViraFEST assay). This clonotype was sampled from a human donor with COVID-19. The sample was cultured CD4+ T cells from blood, taken after SARS-CoV-2 vaccination.

The DNA for the CDR3 is TGCGCCAGCAGCTTCGGGGGAAACACTGAAGCTTTCTTT. It yields the protein CASSFGGNTEAFF. The V call is TRBV5-1, the J call TRBJ1-1; possibly TRBD1 for D (5 bases). With 2 bases removed from V and 2 bases from J, the gap between germline ends came to 7 bases. This CDR3 contains 13 residues. CDR1 is SGHRS and CDR2 is YFSETQ in the germline V gene.